This T cell receptor (beta chain) was found in a study of beta chain features in type 1 diabetes. Findings and caveats of the study: Within the patient group, naive, central memory and Treg TCRB repertoires appeared more similar to each other than within healthy donors. When VDJ junctions were examined, type 1 diabetes patients showed fewer insertions and more deletions. Moderate yet significant TCRB CDR3 shortening was seen in Type 1 diabetes patients in all four CD4+ subsets.

The sample holds a few counts of this clone. Its antigen is undetermined. Sorting that relied on CD45RO/CCR7/CD25/CD127/CD95/CD27 yielded CD4+ naive, central memory, regulatory and stem cell-like memory cells. Sequencing targeted expressed TCRB transcripts, as all isolated RNA had been reverse transcribed. The table came from immunoSEQ multiplex PCR; TCRdb's copy has only in-frame clones and leaves some out. This sample carries 150,000 or so clones, more than 60% of them seen once, and the ten largest clones take 0.08% to 0.1%. The CDR3 is made up of 14 amino acids. The V end lost 5 bases, the J end lost 4 bases, and 16 bases lay between the germline ends. Germline loops: CDR1 SQVTM, CDR2 ANQGSEA.

The TCR originated in a man aged 25-45 years with type 1 diabetes. What was sequenced was naive CD4+ T cells from blood. V gene TRBV29-1 combines with J gene TRBJ2-3; D possibly uses TRBD1 or TRBD2 (5 bases each). The CDR3 protein is CSVRAGTGPDTQYF. The CDR3, as DNA: TGCAGCGTTCGGGCCGGAACGGGGCCAGATACGCAGTATTTT.